This T cell receptor (beta chain) was recovered during a study of blood T cell repertoires in COVID-19. In the study overall: COVID-19 samples, acute and convalescent, were from the United States, Italy and Spain. The cDNA or gDNA used as material had been derived from T cells, B-cell-depleted T cells, or PBMCs.

Original processing methods: Amplification from reference gene primers served as the basis for estimated nucleated cell counts. The assay was immunoSEQ multiplex PCR, and TCRdb's table has in-frame clones only and misses some. Clone size and the V and J calls come from that table; the DNA yielded D and trimming. In the table there are about 130,000 clones, around 77% of which are singletons. The CDR3 sequence is 14 residues long. CDR1 is MRHNA, CDR2 SNTAGT, per germline. The V segment lost 9 bases and the J segment 6 bases; nucleotides outside the gene matches: 11. This receptor was obtained from a human donor in a cohort sampled during active COVID-19. The V gene is TRBV6-4, the J gene TRBJ2-7, with TRBD1 matching 10 bases. Sequenced material: peripheral blood. The CDR3 reads CARSRGTGVREQYF. The CDR3 DNA sequence: TGTGCCAGAAGCCGCGGGACAGGGGTACGCGAGCAGTACTTC.